This entry is about one T cell receptor (beta chain). The record originates from a study of T cell changes during pregnancy in multiple sclerosis. The assay was immunoSEQ multiplex PCR, and TCRdb's table has in-frame clones only and misses some. This sample has tens of thousands of clones, with 85% to 90% found just once. Trimming stripped 10 bases from V and 1 base from J, with 10 bases between. Germline V CDR1 and CDR2: PRHDT, FYEKMQ (reference sequence). The CDR3 has 12 residues. The sequences come from peripheral blood, collected after pregnancy. This chain uses TRBV13 with TRBJ1-1; D unclear. The sequence was collected from a female donor in good health, enrolled as a control in a pregnancy study. CDR3 protein: CATQPGNTEAFF. In DNA form, the CDR3 reads TGTGCCACCCAGCCGGGGAACACTGAAGCTTTCTTT.